This TCR beta chain was captured by sequencing in a study of blood T cell repertoires in COVID-19. Clones were read by immunoSEQ multiplex PCR, and TCRdb kept only the in-frame ones, dropping some. The sample has some 50,000 clones, 70% to 90% seen once. Germline CDR1 is MNHEY and CDR2 is SVGAGI. V shed 6 bases and J 1 base; nucleotides not matched to a gene: 8. The CDR3 loop spans 15 amino acids. The chain couples TRBV6-5 to TRBJ2-7; 8 nucleotides agree with TRBD2. The origin of this receptor is a human donor in a cohort sampled during active COVID-19. The sample was peripheral blood. CDR3 in DNA: TGTGCCAGCAGCCGACGGGAGGGAGGGTCCTACGAGCAGTACTTC. Its protein is CASSRREGGSYEQYF.